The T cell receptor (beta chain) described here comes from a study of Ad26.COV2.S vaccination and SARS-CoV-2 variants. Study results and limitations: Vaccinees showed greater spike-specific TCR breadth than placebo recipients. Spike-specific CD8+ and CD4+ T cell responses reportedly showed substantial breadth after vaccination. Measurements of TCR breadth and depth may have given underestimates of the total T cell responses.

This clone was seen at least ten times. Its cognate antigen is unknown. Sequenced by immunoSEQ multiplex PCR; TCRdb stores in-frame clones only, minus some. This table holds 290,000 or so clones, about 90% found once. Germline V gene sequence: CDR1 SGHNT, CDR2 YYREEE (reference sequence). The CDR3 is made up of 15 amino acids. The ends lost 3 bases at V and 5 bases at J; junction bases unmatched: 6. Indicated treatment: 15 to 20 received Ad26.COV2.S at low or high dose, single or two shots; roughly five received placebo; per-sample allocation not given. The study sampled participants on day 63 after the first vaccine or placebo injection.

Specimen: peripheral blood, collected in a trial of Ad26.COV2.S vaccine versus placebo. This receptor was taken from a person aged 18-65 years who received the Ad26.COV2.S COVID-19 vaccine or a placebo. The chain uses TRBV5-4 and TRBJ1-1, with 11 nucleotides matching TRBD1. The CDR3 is CASSSWTGGLTEAFF. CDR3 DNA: TGTGCCAGCAGCTCTTGGACAGGGGGCTTGACTGAAGCTTTCTTT.